Presented here are 15 T cell receptor beta chains from one specimen sequenced in a study of blood T cells in healthy people across ages. It was with a sample-barcoded 5' primer and a J-beta primer mix that a second PCR of roughly 7 to 12 cycles was run. TCRdb re-derived calls from the 5' RACE reads in MiXCR, one entry per CDR3 protein. The table lists hundreds of thousands of distinct CDR3 sequences, under 35% of them singletons. The sequenced sample consisted of blood. The receptors stem from a woman of 80 years or more in good health.

Points on this clonotype: The junction departs from germline at one end; a sequencing error may be responsible. The chain combines TRBV27 with TRBJ1-6; TRBD1 agrees at 9 bases. The CDR3 is 15 residues long. Per the germline V gene, CDR1 is MNHEY and CDR2 is SMNVEV (reference sequence). CDR3 DNA: TGTGCCAGCAGTTTATCGACACAGGGGGCCTCACCCCCCCACTTT. Amino acid sequence: CASSLSTQGASPPHF.

Of note for this clonotype: A read error may explain this, as a much larger clone is one base away. The chain combines TRBV24-1 with TRBJ1-5; D not resolved. CDR3 length equals 15 residues. Trimming pared 4 bases from V and 7 bases from J, leaving 16 bases between. In germline, CDR1 is KGHDR, CDR2 SFDVKD. The CDR3 region is CATSDTTRRGQPQHF. Written as DNA, the CDR3 is TGTGCCACCAGTGACACGACACGGCGCGGGCAGCCCCAGCATTTT.

This clonotype was counted at least ten times. This chain uses TRBV18 with TRBJ1-5; TRBD1 agrees at 9 bases. V dropped 5 bases and J dropped 5; count of bases not matched to a gene: 4. Germline-derived CDR1 and CDR2 are KGHSH and LQKENI. The length of the CDR3 is 14 residues. The CDR3 spells CASSETGGDQPQHF. In nucleotides, the CDR3 is TGTGCCAGCTCAGAGACAGGGGGTGATCAGCCCCAGCATTTT. Complete variable domain (other parts from reference TRBV18 and TRBJ1-5): NAGVMQNPRHLVRRRGQEARLRCSPMKGHSHVYWYRQLPEEGLKFMVYLQKENIIDESGMPKERFSAEFPKEGPSILRIQQVVRGDSAAYFCASSETGGDQPQHFGDGTRLSIL.

This clonotype was seen a single time. A much larger clonotype is one base distant, so this may be a read error. The rearrangement joins TRBV6-1 to TRBJ2-7, with D unclear. The CDR3 runs to 12 residues. Per germline, CDR1 MNHNS and CDR2 SASEGT. V was cut by 3 bases and J by 3 bases, with 6 bases left in between. The CDR3 DNA reads TGTGCCAGCAGTGATAAATACTACGAGCAGTACGTC. It specifies CASSDKYYEQYV.

This clonotype was seen only once. It may be a read error: a sequence one base away is much more abundant. The chain uses TRBV6-2 or TRBV6-3 and TRBJ2-1; D is ambiguous. Germline V CDR1 and CDR2: MNHEY, SVGEGT. V gave up 3 bases and J gave up 13 bases, with 25 bases separating them. The CDR3 has 16 amino acids. CDR3 in amino acids: CASSYLIDSLGETQFF. The CDR3 DNA reads TGTGCCAGCAGTTATCTGATAGACTCTCTCGGAGAGACCCAGTTCTTC.

Concerning this clonotype: Without the conserved terminal phenylalanine or tryptophan, this CDR3 likely stems from a read error. The chain recombines TRBV5-1 with TRBJ1-5, with TRBD1 matching 10 bases. Germline assignment: CDR1 SGHRS and CDR2 YFSETQ. CDR3 length: 15 residues. Losses at the gene ends were 4 bases for V and 4 bases for J; bases not matched to a gene: 5. The DNA for the CDR3 is TGCGCCAGCAGCCTAGGACAGGGGGGTAATCAGCCCCAGCATTTG. This translates into CASSLGQGGNQPQHL.

Many counts were recorded for this clonotype. The chain recombines TRBV12-3 or TRBV12-4 with TRBJ2-5; D might be TRBD1 (5 bases). The CDR3 length is 14 residues. The V gene lost 2 bases and the J gene lost 8 bases, with 15 bases spanning the gap. CDR3 DNA sequence: TGTGCCAGCAGTTTATTGGGGCCAGCTACTACCCAGTACTTC. This encodes CASSLLGPATTQYF.

About this clonotype: This may come from a read error, since a much larger clone is one base off. The V call is TRBV7-2, the J call TRBJ1-2; D possibly corresponds to TRBD1 (5 bases). This CDR3 has 16 residues. V shed 4 bases and J shed 4 bases, with 19 bases lying between them. Germline V gene sequence: CDR1 SGHTA, CDR2 FQGNSA. The CDR3 is CASSSGRGGLVYGYTF. In nucleotides, the CDR3 is TGTGCCAGCAGCTCCGGACGGGGGGGTTTAGTCTATGGCTACACCTTC. The variable domain in full, with the rest retrieved from reference TRBV7-2 and TRBJ1-2, is GAGVSQSPSNKVTEKGKDVELRCDPISGHTALYWYRQSLGQGLEFLIYFQGNSAPDKSGLPSDRFSAERTGGSVSTLTIQRTQQEDSAVYLCASSSGRGGLVYGYTFGSGTRLTVV.

This rearrangement joins TRBV30 to TRBJ1-1, with D possibly being TRBD1 (5 bases). The CDR3 has 13 amino acids. The germline V gene encodes CDR1 GTSNPN and CDR2 SVGIG (reference sequence). V was pared by 1 base and J by 2 bases, with 8 bases between. This chain's CDR3 is CAWSDQGNTEAFF. In nucleotides, the CDR3 is TGTGCCTGGAGTGACCAGGGAAACACTGAAGCTTTCTTT. Filled out from reference TRBV30 and TRBJ1-1, the complete variable domain reads SQTIHQWPATLVQPVGSPLSLECTVEGTSNPNLYWYRQAAGRGLQLLFYSVGIGQISSEVPQNLSASRPQDRQFILSSKKLLLSDSGFYLCAWSDQGNTEAFFGQGTRLTVV.

J is TRBJ1-3 and V is TRBV25-1; D uncertain. The CDR3 extends over 14 amino acids. Germline V lookup: CDR1 MGHDK, CDR2 SYGVNS. V lost 4 bases to trimming and J lost 0 bases, with 7 bases between them. The CDR3 region is CASSASFSGNTIYF. For the CDR3, the DNA is TGTGCCAGCAGTGCTTCGTTCTCTGGAAACACCATATATTTT. The full variable domain, its missing parts supplied by reference TRBV25-1 and TRBJ1-3, is EADIYQTPRYLVIGTGKKITLECSQTMGHDKMYWYQQDPGMELHLIHYSYGVNSTEKGDLSSESTVSRIRTEHFPLTLESARPSHTSQYLCASSASFSGNTIYFGEGSWLTVV.

This sequence joins TRBV5-6 and TRBJ1-5; D ambiguous. This CDR3 is built from 15 residues. The V end was cut by 1 base, the J end by 0 bases, with 8 bases between. The germline V gene has CDR1 SGHDT and CDR2 YYEEEE. As DNA, the CDR3 is TGTGCCAGCAGCTTGTGGCAACATAGCAATCAGCCCCAGCATTTT. Translated: CASSLWQHSNQPQHF.

Notes on this clonotype: This could be a read error, since a much larger clone is one nucleotide away. The V and J genes are TRBV6-1 and TRBJ1-5; D gene ambiguous. The germline gives CDR1 MNHNS, CDR2 SASEGT. This CDR3 has 15 amino acids. This CDR3 reads CAGSEPRASNQPQHF. The CDR3 bases are TGTGCCGGCAGTGAACCCAGAGCAAGCAATCAGCCCCAGCATTTT.

Regarding this clonotype: The CDR3 does not close with the conserved phenylalanine or tryptophan, likely indicating a read error. CDR3 sequence reads: CSASDPSGANVLTL. The CDR3 DNA follows: TGCAGTGCTAGTGACCCCTCTGGGGCCAACGTCCTGACTTTA. The chain couples TRBV20-1 to TRBJ2-6; no definite D call. The CDR3 covers 14 residues. The V gene's germline CDR1 is DFQATT and CDR2 SNEGSKA (reference sequence). The V end was cut by 3 bases, the J end by 0 bases, with 6 bases between.

The chain combines TRBV3-1 with TRBJ2-2, with TRBD1 matching over 8 bases. J was trimmed by 6 bases and V by 6 bases; bases with no gene match: 3. This CDR3 region has 13 residues. Per germline, CDR1 LGHDT and CDR2 YNNKEL (reference sequence). CDR3 amino acids: CASSRRGPGELFF. The CDR3 DNA reads as TGTGCCAGCAGTCGCAGGGGGCCCGGGGAGCTGTTTTTT.

The chain is built from TRBV6-2 or TRBV6-3 and TRBJ1-2; 7 bases map to TRBD1. The germline V gene has CDR1 MNHEY and CDR2 SVGEGT. This CDR3 comprises 16 residues. The V and J ends lost 6 bases and 2 bases, in that order; junction bases with no gene match: 12. The CDR3 is CASSTTGVGRNYGYTF. CDR3 coding DNA: TGTGCCAGCAGCACTACAGGGGTCGGAAGGAACTATGGCTACACCTTC.